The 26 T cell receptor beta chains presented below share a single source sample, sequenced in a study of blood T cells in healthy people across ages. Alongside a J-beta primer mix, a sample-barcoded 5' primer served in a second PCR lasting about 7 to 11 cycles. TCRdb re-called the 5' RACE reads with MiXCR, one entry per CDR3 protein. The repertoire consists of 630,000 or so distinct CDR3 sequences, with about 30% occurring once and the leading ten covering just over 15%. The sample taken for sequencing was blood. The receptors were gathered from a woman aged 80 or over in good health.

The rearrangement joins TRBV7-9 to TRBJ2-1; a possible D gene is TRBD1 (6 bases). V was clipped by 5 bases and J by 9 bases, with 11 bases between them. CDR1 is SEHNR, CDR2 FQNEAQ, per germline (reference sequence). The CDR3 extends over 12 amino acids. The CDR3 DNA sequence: TGTGCCAGCAGCCTTCAGGGGTCTGAGCAGTTCTTC. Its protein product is CASSLQGSEQFF.

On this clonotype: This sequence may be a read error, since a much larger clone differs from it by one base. CDR3 amino acids: CSATTTGGYNEQYF. The CDR3 DNA is TGCAGTGCGACAACGACAGGAGGGTACAATGAGCAGTACTTC. V usage is TRBV20-1 and J usage is TRBJ2-7, with D perhaps given as TRBD1 or TRBD2 (6 bases each). V was cut by 6 bases and J by 7 bases, with 22 bases left in between. Germline V lookup: CDR1 DFQATT, CDR2 SNEGSKA (reference sequence). This CDR3 is built from 14 residues.

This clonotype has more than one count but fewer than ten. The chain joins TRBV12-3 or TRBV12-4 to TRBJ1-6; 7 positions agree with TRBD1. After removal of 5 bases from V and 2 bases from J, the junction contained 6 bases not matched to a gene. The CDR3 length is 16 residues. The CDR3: CASSRGQPTYNSPLHF. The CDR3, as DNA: TGTGCCAGCAGTCGGGGACAGCCGACCTATAATTCACCCCTCCACTTT.

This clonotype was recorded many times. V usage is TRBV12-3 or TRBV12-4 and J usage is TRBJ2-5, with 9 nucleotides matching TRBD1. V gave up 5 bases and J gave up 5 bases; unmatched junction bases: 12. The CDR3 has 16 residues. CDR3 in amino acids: CASSLQQGAYWETQYF. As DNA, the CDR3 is TGTGCCAGCAGTCTCCAACAGGGGGCGTATTGGGAGACCCAGTACTTC.

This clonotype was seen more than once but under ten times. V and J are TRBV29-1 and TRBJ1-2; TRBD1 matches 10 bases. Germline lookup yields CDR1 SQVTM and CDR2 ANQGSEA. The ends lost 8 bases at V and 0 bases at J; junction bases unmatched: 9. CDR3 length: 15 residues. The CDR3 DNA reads TGCAGCACCAGACAGGGGGCTAAAGCTAACTATGGCTACACCTTC. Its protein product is CSTRQGAKANYGYTF.

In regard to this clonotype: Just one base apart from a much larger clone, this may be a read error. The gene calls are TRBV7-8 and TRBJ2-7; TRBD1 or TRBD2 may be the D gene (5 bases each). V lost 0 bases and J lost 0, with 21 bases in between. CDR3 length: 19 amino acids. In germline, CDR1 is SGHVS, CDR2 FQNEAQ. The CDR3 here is CASSLASGRTLTSSYEQYF. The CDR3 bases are TGTGCCAGCAGCTTAGCGTCGGGACGGACCTTAACAAGCTCCTACGAGCAGTACTTC.

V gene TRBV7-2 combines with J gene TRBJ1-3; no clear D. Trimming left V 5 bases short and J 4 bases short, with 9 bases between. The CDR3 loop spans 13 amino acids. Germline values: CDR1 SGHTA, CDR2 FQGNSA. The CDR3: CASSRLRGNTIYF. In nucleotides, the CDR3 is TGTGCCAGCAGCCGGCTAAGGGGAAACACCATATATTTT.

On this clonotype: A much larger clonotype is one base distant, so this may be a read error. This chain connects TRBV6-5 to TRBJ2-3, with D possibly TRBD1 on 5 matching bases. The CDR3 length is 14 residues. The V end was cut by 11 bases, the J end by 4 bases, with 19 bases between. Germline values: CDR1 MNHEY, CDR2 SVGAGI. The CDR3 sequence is CAAGLSRAADTQYF. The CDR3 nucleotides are TGTGCCGCCGGTTTGTCCAGGGCGGCAGATACGCAGTATTTT.

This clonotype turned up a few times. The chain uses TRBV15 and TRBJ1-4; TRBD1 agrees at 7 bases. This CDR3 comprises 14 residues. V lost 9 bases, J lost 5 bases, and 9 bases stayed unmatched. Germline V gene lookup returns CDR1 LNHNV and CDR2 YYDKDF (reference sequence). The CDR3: CATTRDRANEKLFF. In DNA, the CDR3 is TGTGCCACGACGAGGGACAGAGCGAATGAAAAACTGTTTTTT.

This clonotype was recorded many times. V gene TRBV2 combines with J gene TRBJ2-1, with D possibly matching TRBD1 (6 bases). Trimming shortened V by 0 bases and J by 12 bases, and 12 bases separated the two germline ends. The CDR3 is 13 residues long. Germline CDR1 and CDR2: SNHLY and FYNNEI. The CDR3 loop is CASSEAPRGRQFF. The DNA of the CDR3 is TGTGCCAGCAGTGAAGCGCCGAGGGGGAGGCAGTTCTTC.

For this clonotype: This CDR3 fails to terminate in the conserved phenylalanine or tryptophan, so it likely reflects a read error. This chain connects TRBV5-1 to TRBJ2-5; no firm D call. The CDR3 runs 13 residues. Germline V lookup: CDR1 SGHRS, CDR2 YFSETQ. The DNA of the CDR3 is TGCGCCAACAGCTTGGTAGCTCGAGAGACCCAGTACTTA. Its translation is CANSLVARETQYL.

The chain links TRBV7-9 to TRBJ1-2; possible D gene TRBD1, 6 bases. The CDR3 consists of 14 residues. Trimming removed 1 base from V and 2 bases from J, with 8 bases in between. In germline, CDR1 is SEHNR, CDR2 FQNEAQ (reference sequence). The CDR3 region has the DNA TGTGCCAGCAGCTTAGGGGGGCACAACTATGGCTACACCTTC. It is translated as CASSLGGHNYGYTF.

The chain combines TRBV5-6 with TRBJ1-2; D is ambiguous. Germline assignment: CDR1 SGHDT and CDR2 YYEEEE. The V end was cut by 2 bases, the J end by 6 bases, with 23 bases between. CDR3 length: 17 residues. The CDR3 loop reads CASSFLRAEPRSDGYTF. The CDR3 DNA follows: TGTGCCAGCAGCTTTCTCCGGGCCGAGCCGCGAAGCGATGGCTACACCTTC.

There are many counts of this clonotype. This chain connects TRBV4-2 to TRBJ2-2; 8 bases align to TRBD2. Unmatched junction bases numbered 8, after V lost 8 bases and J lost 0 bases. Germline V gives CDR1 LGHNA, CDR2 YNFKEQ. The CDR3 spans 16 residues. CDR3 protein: CASRMSGGSNTGELFF. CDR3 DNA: TGTGCCAGCCGTATGAGCGGGGGATCGAACACCGGGGAGCTGTTTTTT.

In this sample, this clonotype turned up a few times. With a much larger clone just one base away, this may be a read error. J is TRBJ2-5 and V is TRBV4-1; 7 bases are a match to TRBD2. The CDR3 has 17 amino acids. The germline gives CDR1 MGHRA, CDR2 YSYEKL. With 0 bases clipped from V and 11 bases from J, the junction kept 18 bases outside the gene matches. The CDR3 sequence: CASSQDPAGLLGNEQYF. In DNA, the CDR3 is TGCGCCAGCAGCCAAGATCCTGCGGGACTACTTGGCAATGAGCAGTACTTC.

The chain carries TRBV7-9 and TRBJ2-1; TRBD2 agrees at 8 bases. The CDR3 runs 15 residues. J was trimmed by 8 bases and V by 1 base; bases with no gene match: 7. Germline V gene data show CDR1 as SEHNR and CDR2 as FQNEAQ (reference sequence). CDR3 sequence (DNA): TGTGCCAGCAGCTTAGTAACGGGGGGGCGACATGAGCAGTTCTTC. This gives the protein CASSLVTGGRHEQFF.

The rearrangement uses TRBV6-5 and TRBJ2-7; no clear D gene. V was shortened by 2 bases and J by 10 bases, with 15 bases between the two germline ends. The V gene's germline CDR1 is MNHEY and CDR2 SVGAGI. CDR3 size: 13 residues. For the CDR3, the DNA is TGTGCCAGCAGTTACCTTAAAATGGGTCCTCAGTACTTC. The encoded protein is CASSYLKMGPQYF.

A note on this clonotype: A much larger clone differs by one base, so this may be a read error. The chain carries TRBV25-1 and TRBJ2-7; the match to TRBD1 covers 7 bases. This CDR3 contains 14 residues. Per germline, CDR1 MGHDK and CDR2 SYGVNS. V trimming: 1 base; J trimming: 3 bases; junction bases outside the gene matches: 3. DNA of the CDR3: TGTGCCAGCAGTGAATTAGGGGGCCGCTACGAGCAGTACTTC. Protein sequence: CASSELGGRYEQYF.

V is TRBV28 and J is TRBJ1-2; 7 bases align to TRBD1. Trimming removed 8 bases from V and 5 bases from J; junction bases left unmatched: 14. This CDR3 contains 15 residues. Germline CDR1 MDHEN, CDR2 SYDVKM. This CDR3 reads CASAGDSPDQYGYTF. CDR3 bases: TGTGCCAGCGCTGGGGACAGTCCGGATCAGTATGGCTACACCTTC.

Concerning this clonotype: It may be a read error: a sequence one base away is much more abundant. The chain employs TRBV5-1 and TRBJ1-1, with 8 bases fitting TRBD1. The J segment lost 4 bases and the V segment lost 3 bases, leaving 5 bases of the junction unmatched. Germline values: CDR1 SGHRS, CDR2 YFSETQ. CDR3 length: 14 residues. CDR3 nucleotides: TGCGCCAGCAGCTGGGGACAGGTTTCCACTGAAGCTTTCTTT. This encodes CASSWGQVSTEAFF.

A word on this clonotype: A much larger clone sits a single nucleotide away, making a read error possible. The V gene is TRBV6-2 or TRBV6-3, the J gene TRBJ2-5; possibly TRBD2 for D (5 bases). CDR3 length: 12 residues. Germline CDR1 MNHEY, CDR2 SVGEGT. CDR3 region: CAVSGGQEAQYF. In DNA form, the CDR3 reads TGTGCCGTATCAGGAGGCCAAGAGGCCCAGTACTTC.

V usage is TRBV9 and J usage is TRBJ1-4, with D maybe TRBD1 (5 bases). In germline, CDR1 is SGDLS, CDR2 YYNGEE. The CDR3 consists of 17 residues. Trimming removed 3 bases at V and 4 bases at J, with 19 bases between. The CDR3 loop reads CASSAGTAGLRNEKLFF. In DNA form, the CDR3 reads TGTGCCAGCAGCGCCGGGACGGCGGGCCTCCGTAATGAAAAACTGTTTTTT.

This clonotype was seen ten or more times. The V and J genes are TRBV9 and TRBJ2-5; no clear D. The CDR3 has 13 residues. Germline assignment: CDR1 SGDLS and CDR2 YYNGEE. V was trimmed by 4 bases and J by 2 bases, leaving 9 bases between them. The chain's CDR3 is CASSFRGQETQYF. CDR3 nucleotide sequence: TGTGCCAGCAGCTTTAGAGGACAAGAGACCCAGTACTTC.

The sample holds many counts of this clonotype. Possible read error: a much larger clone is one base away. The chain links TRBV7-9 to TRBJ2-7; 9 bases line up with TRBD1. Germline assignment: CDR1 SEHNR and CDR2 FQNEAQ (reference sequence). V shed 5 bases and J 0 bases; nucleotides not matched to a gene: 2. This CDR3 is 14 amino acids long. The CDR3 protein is CASSQTGGSYEQYF. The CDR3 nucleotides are TGTGCCAGCAGCCAGACAGGGGGCTCCTACGAGCAGTACTTC. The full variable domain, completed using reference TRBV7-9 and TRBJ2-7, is DTGVSQNPRHKITKRGQNVTFRCDPISEHNRLYWYRQTLGQGPEFLTYFQNEAQLEKSRLLSDRFSAERPKGSFSTLEIQRTEQGDSAMYLCASSQTGGSYEQYFGPGTRLTVT.

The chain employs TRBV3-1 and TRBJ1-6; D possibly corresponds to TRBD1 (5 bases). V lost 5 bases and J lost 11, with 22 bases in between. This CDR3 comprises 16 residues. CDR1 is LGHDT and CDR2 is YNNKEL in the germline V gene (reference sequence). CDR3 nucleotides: TGTGCCAGCAGCACAATGCCGGCGGGGGGTTTCGCACCCCTCCACTTT. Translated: CASSTMPAGGFAPLHF.

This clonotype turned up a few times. In nucleotides, the CDR3 is TGTGCCAGCAGCCGGGCGAGTACCGGGGAGCTGTTTTTT. Its protein is CASSRASTGELFF. The chain links TRBV12-3 or TRBV12-4 to TRBJ2-2, with D uncertain. Between the trimmed V and J ends, which lost 6 bases and 5 bases, there was a span of 10 bases. This CDR3 is built from 13 residues.